The rows below give T cell receptor beta chains drawn from one sample of a study of blood T cell repertoires in COVID-19. Assay used: immunoSEQ multiplex PCR; TCRdb lists only in-frame clones, some missing. The sample lists around 230,000 clones, roughly 86% seen once, with almost 4% in the top ten. The sample taken for sequencing was PBMCs or T cells enriched from blood (not recorded which). Every receptor here comes from a woman aged 25-40 years with acute COVID-19. CDR3s include the opening cysteine and the closing phenylalanine or tryptophan. The D gene is left open where the match is weak.

>TRBJ2-3|TRBV6-1|.
CASSEGQTSTDTQYF
>TRBJ1-4|TRBV5-4|TRBD1
CASSLGGTATEKLFF
>TRBJ1-6|TRBV2|TRBD1
CASREGTVYNSPLHF
>TRBJ1-1|TRBV18|.
CASSPEARITEAFF
>TRBJ2-7|TRBV27|TRBD2
CASSIGAGPSYEQYF
>TRBJ2-7|TRBV29-1|TRBD2
CSARLAGVYEQYF
>TRBJ2-2|TRBV29-1|TRBD1
CSEKSQVGTANTGELFF
>TRBJ1-1|TRBV19|TRBD1
CADPTGRSPFMNTEAFF
>TRBJ2-2|TRBV7-2|TRBD2
CASSPLGGANTGELFF
>TRBJ1-1|TRBV9|.
CASSVVPGAEAFF
>TRBJ2-1|TRBV10-2|.
CASSEPIRGISDLSSYNEQFF